Each of the 31 T cell receptor beta chains below was sequenced from the same sample in a study of CD4 and CD8 cells across lung adenocarcinoma regions. TCRdb ran MiXCR on the PCR reads and lists one entry per CDR3 protein. Of about 16,000 distinct CDR3 sequences listed, approximately 47% were seen once; the top ten hold about 54%. The sample taken for sequencing was CD8+ T cells from the center of a lung tumor. The origin of the receptors is a female donor with lung adenocarcinoma. The CD4 and CD8 labels of this study may be unreliable.

V is TRBV20-1 and J is TRBJ2-1; weak D call: TRBD2 (7 bases). The DNA end is a closer match to TRBJ2-5, so the J assignment may be wrong. CDR3 length: 15 residues. The V gene's germline CDR1 is DFQATT and CDR2 SNEGSKA (reference sequence). The CDR3 is CSASGGLKTQETQYF. CDR3 nucleotides: TGCAGTGCTAGCGGGGGGCTCAAAACCCAAGAGACCCAGTACTTC.

V and J are TRBV6-1 and TRBJ2-5; D is possibly TRBD1 or TRBD2 (6 bases each). The V gene lost 9 bases and the J gene lost 11 bases, with 28 bases spanning the gap. The CDR3 spans 15 residues. From germline, CDR1 is MNHNS and CDR2 SASEGT. The CDR3 reads CARGVGGRELDTQYF. The CDR3 bases are TGTGCCAGGGGGGTCGGGGGCCGTGAGCTAGATACGCAGTACTTC.

This clonotype was counted between two and nine times. V and J are TRBV6-2 or TRBV6-3 and TRBJ2-2, with 12 bases identical to TRBD2. The CDR3 contains 16 residues. V dropped 5 bases and J dropped 6; count of bases not matched to a gene: 7. Germline V lookup: CDR1 MNHEY, CDR2 SVGEGT. The chain's CDR3 is CASSRLAGVPPGELFF. CDR3 sequence (DNA): TGTGCCAGCAGTAGACTAGCGGGAGTACCTCCCGGGGAGCTGTTTTTT.

The chain uses TRBV6-1 and TRBJ2-5; D gene uncertain. The DNA matches TRBJ2-3 better at its end, which makes the J call doubtful. From germline, CDR1 is MNHNS and CDR2 SASEGT. There are 11 residues in the CDR3. In DNA form, the CDR3 reads TGTGGGAGCAGTGACCAAGAGACGCAGTATTTT. Its translation is CGSSDQETQYF.

This clonotype was counted only a few times. This sequence joins TRBV12-3 or TRBV12-4 and TRBJ1-1, with 8 bases lining up with TRBD1. The V gene end was trimmed by 5 bases and the J gene end by 7 bases; junction bases not matched to a gene: 3. The CDR3 loop spans 12 amino acids. CDR3 sequence reads: CASSPDRGEAFF. In nucleotides, the CDR3 is TGTGCCAGCAGTCCCGACAGGGGTGAAGCTTTCTTT.

This clonotype was counted between two and nine times. The V call is TRBV6-5, the J call TRBJ2-5; 7 nucleotides agree with TRBD2. CDR1 MNHEY and CDR2 SVGAGI come from the germline V gene. Losses at the gene ends were 4 bases for V and 5 bases for J; bases not matched to a gene: 16. The CDR3 is 17 residues long. CDR3 region: CASSWGFLREWRETQYF. In nucleotides, the CDR3 is TGTGCCAGCAGTTGGGGTTTCCTGCGGGAGTGGCGGGAGACCCAGTACTTC.

This clonotype is medium-sized in the sample. The chain couples TRBV6-5 to TRBJ2-6; 8 bases are a match to TRBD1. V gave up 6 bases and J gave up 2 bases; unmatched junction bases: 6. CDR3 length: 16 amino acids. The V gene's germline CDR1 is MNHEY and CDR2 SVGAGI. This CDR3 reads CASRYSGGAGANVLTF. CDR3 in DNA: TGTGCCAGCAGATATTCAGGGGGCGCTGGGGCCAACGTCCTGACTTTC.

This clonotype was recorded at least ten times. The gene calls are TRBV6-1 and TRBJ1-2, with D possibly matching TRBD1 (5 bases). The germline V gene has CDR1 MNHNS and CDR2 SASEGT. The CDR3 is 13 residues long. V was cut by 6 bases and J by 4 bases, with 12 bases left in between. CDR3 coding DNA: TGTGCCAGCAGGGGGGGGTCCCTCTATGGCTACACCTTC. Amino acid sequence: CASRGGSLYGYTF.

This clonotype was found a few times. The CDR3 spells CASSVKTGKSYNEQYF. The CDR3 nucleotides are TGTGCCAGCAGCGTAAAAACGGGAAAATCCTACAATGAGCAGTACTTC. V usage is TRBV6-1 and J usage is TRBJ2-5, with TRBD2 as a possible D gene (5 bases). This CDR3 region has 16 residues. V was pared by 6 bases and J by 11 bases, with 28 bases between. CDR1 and CDR2 (germline): MNHNS, SASEGT.

The chain has TRBV6-5 and TRBJ2-5; D is unclear. CDR3 length: 14 amino acids. Germline V gene sequence: CDR1 MNHEY, CDR2 SVGAGI. V lost 2 bases and J lost 2, with 9 bases in between. CDR3 sequence: CASSYRRQQETQYF. CDR3 DNA: TGTGCCAGCAGTTACAGGCGTCAACAAGAGACCCAGTACTTC.

This clonotype was detected many times. This chain links TRBV5-4 with TRBJ2-6; 10 bases line up with TRBD2. This CDR3 is 22 amino acids long. V was pared by 0 bases and J by 3 bases, with 18 bases of the junction left unmatched. Germline V gene sequence: CDR1 SGHNT, CDR2 YYREEE (reference sequence). CDR3 DNA: TGTGCCAGCAGCTTGGCCGGCCGGGGCAAGCTAGCGGGAGTAAGTGGGGCCAACGTCCTGACTTTC. Its protein product is CASSLAGRGKLAGVSGANVLTF.

Written as DNA, the CDR3 is TGTGCCAGCAGTTCCGGTCCGGGGTGGGATGGCTACACCTTC. This translates into CASSSGPGWDGYTF. The chain carries TRBV6-5 and TRBJ1-2; D is unclear. The CDR3 is 14 residues long. Germline values: CDR1 MNHEY, CDR2 SVGAGI. Between the trimmed V and J ends, which lost 4 bases and 6 bases, there was a span of 15 bases.

To note about this clonotype: A much larger clone lies a single base off, so this may be a read error. V is TRBV6-1 and J is TRBJ2-1; 7 bases line up with TRBD2. The CDR3 covers 15 residues. With 1 base clipped from V and 10 bases from J, the junction kept 10 bases outside the gene matches. The V gene's germline CDR1 is MNHNS and CDR2 SASEGT. The CDR3 loop reads CASSEEGGMGSEQFF. Written as DNA, the CDR3 is TGTGCCAGCAGTGAAGAGGGAGGGATGGGATCCGAGCAGTTCTTC.

The rearrangement uses TRBV6-5 and TRBJ2-7, with 8 bases aligning to TRBD1. This CDR3 comprises 15 residues. The germline V gene has CDR1 MNHEY and CDR2 SVGAGI. With V trimmed by 2 bases and J by 12 bases, 15 bases remained unmatched. The CDR3 DNA is TGTGCCAGCAGTTACACGGGACAGGCTCGGGCGGGTGTGTACTTC. The encoded protein is CASSYTGQARAGVYF.

The genes are TRBV6-1 and TRBJ2-1; 9 positions agree with TRBD1. Trimming took 6 bases from V and 4 from J; bases not matched to a gene: 7. From germline, CDR1 is MNHNS and CDR2 SASEGT. This CDR3 comprises 15 residues. As DNA, the CDR3 is TGTGCCAGCAGACAGGACAGGGGAACTTACAATGAGCAGTTCTTC. Translated, it gives CASRQDRGTYNEQFF.

Concerning this clonotype itself: Compared with germline, one end of the junction differs, possibly owing to a read error. This chain links TRBV10-2 with TRBJ1-1, with 8 bases matching TRBD1. The CDR3 has 16 amino acids. The germline gives CDR1 WSHSY, CDR2 SAAADI. CDR3: CASSEPGQGRNNGAIF. The CDR3 DNA is TGCGCCAGCAGTGAGCCTGGACAGGGACGTAACAATGGCGCCATCTTT.

In this sample, this clonotype turned up many times. V is TRBV6-1 and J is TRBJ2-7; a weak D match, TRBD1 (6 bases). This CDR3 spans 15 amino acids. V was pared by 4 bases and J by 2 bases, with 15 bases between. Germline lookup yields CDR1 MNHNS and CDR2 SASEGT. CDR3 region: CASSASLGHTYEQYF. The DNA of the CDR3 is TGTGCCAGCAGTGCCAGCCTGGGACATACCTACGAGCAGTACTTC.

This clonotype was counted only a few times. An end of the junction does not agree with germline; a read error may underlie this. V and J are TRBV7-7 and TRBJ2-1; 9 positions match TRBD2. The CDR3 consists of 14 residues. Germline CDR1 and CDR2: SSHAT and FNYEAQ (reference sequence). DNA for the CDR3: TGTGCTAGCAGCAAATCTAGCGGGATTAATGAGCAGTTCTTC. It is translated as CASSKSSGINEQFF.

This clonotype was detected a few times. The chain employs TRBV6-1 and TRBJ2-5, with 7 bases fitting TRBD1. The J call may be in error: the DNA end matches TRBJ2-7 better. Germline V gene sequence: CDR1 MNHNS, CDR2 SASEGT. The length of the CDR3 is 15 residues. The CDR3 nucleotides read TGTGCCAGCAGGGGGACAGTAAGTGTTCACTACGAGCAGTACTTC. This sequence encodes CASRGTVSVHYEQYF.

In the case of this clonotype: The junction and the germline gene differ at one end; a read error may be behind it. The chain links TRBV10-2 to TRBJ2-3; TRBD2 aligns across 8 bases. The germline V gene encodes CDR1 WSHSY and CDR2 SAAADI. The CDR3 spans 16 residues. This CDR3 reads CVCAGPSGRDTETQYF. The CDR3 DNA sequence: TGTGTTTGTGCGGGGCCTAGCGGGCGTGACACAGAGACGCAGTATTTC.

This clonotype occurred a few times. The chain recombines TRBV6-5 with TRBJ2-1, with D possibly matching TRBD2 (7 bases). The germline V gene has CDR1 MNHEY and CDR2 SVGAGI. The CDR3 is 15 residues long. Trimming removed 2 bases at V and 5 bases at J, with 13 bases between. The DNA of the CDR3 is TGTGCCAGCAGTTACGCCGGGGGGCCCCACAATGAGCAGTTCTTC. Protein: CASSYAGGPHNEQFF.

V and J are TRBV6-1 and TRBJ1-5; a possible D gene is TRBD1 (5 bases). Trimming cost V 3 bases and J 0 bases, with 12 bases left between them. Germline V CDR1 and CDR2: MNHNS, SASEGT. The CDR3 covers 16 residues. The CDR3 DNA reads as TGTGCCAGCAGTGACGAGGGGACGGCTAGCAATCAGCCCCAGCATTTT. Translated, it gives CASSDEGTASNQPQHF.

About this clonotype itself: The junction does not match germline at one end; this may be a read error. V usage is TRBV6-1 and J usage is TRBJ2-1; D perhaps matches TRBD2 (7 bases). This CDR3 comprises 16 residues. Germline loops: CDR1 MNHNS, CDR2 SASEGT. CDR3 residues: CASGESGRGDQETQYF. CDR3 DNA sequence: TGTGCCAGCGGGGAGTCTGGGAGGGGGGACCAAGAGACCCAGTATTTC.

This clonotype appeared a few times. V usage is TRBV11-3 and J usage is TRBJ2-1, with D perhaps matching TRBD1 (6 bases). The J call may be wrong; the DNA end is better matched by TRBJ2-7. The CDR3 is 13 residues long. The germline V gene encodes CDR1 SGHNT and CDR2 YENEEA. The DNA for the CDR3 is TGTGCCAGCAGTCTAGGAACAGGGAGAGAGCAGTACTTC. The encoded protein is CASSLGTGREQYF.

The genes are TRBV6-1 and TRBJ2-3, with 10 bases aligning to TRBD2. Germline assignment: CDR1 MNHNS and CDR2 SASEGT. J was trimmed by 1 base and V by 7 bases; bases with no gene match: 8. The CDR3 has 16 amino acids. The CDR3 DNA reads TGTGCCAGCAAGGGACTAGCGACTCTGGGCACAGATACGCAGTATTTT. Protein sequence: CASKGLATLGTDTQYF.

As regards this clonotype: A single base separates this from a much larger clone, so it may be a read error. The chain couples TRBV6-1 to TRBJ2-1; 8 positions match TRBD2. The length of the CDR3 is 14 residues. The germline gives CDR1 MNHNS, CDR2 SASEGT. In nucleotides, the CDR3 is TGTGCCAGCAGCGGCGGGAGGAACTACAATGAGCAGTTATTC. It yields the protein CASSGGRNYNEQLF.

The rearrangement uses TRBV10-2 and TRBJ2-6; 8 nucleotides match TRBD1. Germline CDR1 and CDR2: WSHSY and SAAADI. This CDR3 contains 17 residues. Trimming at V came to 2 bases and at J to 1 base, leaving 4 bases not matched to a gene. CDR3 sequence: CASSEGRGRSGANVLTF. The CDR3, as DNA: TGCGCCAGCAGTGAGGGCAGGGGGCGGTCTGGGGCCAACGTCCTGACTTTC.

The chain joins TRBV20-1 to TRBJ2-3; D is possibly TRBD2 (8 bases). The DNA end lines up better with TRBJ2-7; the J call may be wrong. CDR1 is DFQATT, CDR2 SNEGSKA, per germline (reference sequence). The CDR3 extends over 18 amino acids. CDR3 in DNA: TGCAGTGCTAGAGAAATTAGGGGGCGGGGGGTGGTTACATACGAGCAGTACTTC. It specifies CSAREIRGRGVVTYEQYF.

The chain has TRBV6-1 and TRBJ2-3; tentatively, D is TRBD1 or TRBD2 (6 bases each). The assigned J gene may be wrong: the sequence end matches TRBJ2-7 better. The CDR3 consists of 15 residues. CDR1 and CDR2 (germline): MNHNS, SASEGT. Here the CDR3 DNA reads TGTGCCAGCGGGTATCGGGGGCATAACCCAGATACGCAGTACTTC. As protein: CASGYRGHNPDTQYF.

By share of the sample, this clonotype is medium-sized (0.01 to 0.1%). The chain joins TRBV6-5 to TRBJ2-5, with TRBD1 matching 7 bases. Germline trimming cut 8 bases from V and 5 bases from J; bases unmatched to any gene: 14. Germline loops: CDR1 MNHEY, CDR2 SVGAGI. The CDR3 totals 15 residues. The chain's CDR3 is CASGWGRGIQETQYF. The CDR3 DNA reads as TGTGCCAGCGGGTGGGGCAGGGGGATTCAGGAGACCCAGTACTTC.

This chain connects TRBV7-2 to TRBJ2-3, with 9 bases that match TRBD2. J was trimmed by 5 bases and V by 8 bases; bases with no gene match: 5. CDR1 and CDR2 (germline): SGHTA, FQGNSA. This CDR3 contains 13 residues. CDR3 nucleotide sequence: TGTGCCAGCGCGCGGGGGGGTGTAGATACGCAGTATTTT. Its protein product is CASARGGVDTQYF.